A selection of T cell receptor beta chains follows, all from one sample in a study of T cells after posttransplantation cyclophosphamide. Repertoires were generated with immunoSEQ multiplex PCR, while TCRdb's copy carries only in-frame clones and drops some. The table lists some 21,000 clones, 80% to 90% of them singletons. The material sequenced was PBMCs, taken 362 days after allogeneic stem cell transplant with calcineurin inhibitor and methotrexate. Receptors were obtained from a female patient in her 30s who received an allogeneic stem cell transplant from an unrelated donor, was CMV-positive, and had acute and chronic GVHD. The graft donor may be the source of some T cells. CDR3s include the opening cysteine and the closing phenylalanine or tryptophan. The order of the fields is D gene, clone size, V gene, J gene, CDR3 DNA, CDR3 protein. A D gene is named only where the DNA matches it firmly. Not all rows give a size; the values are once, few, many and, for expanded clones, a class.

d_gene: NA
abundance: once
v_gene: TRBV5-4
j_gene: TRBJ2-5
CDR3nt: TGTGCCAGCAGCTTCGGGGGAGGAGAAGAGACCCAGTACTTC
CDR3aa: CASSFGGGEETQYF

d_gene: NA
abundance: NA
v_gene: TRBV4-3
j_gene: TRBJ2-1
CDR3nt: TGCGCCAGCAGCCAAGCTCAGGGGAGTGAGCAGTTCTTC
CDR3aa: CASSQAQGSEQFF

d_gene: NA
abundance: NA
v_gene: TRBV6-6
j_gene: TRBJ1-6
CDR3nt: TGTGCCAGCATCAAGGGGAAGTCCTATAATTCACCCCTCCACTTT
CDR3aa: CASIKGKSYNSPLHF

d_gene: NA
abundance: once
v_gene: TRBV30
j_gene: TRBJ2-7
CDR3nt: TGTGCCGGGGCGCGAATTTCATCTATCGAGCAGTACTTC
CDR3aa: CAGARISSIEQYF

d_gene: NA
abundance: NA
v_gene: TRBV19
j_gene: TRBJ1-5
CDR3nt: TGTGCCAGTAATATAGCCAGGGGCAATCAGCCCCAGCATTTT
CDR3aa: CASNIARGNQPQHF

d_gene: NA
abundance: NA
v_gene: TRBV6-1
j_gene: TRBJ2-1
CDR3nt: TGTGCCAGCAGCCAAATGGGGAGCTCCTACAATGAGCAGTTCTTC
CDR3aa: CASSQMGSSYNEQFF

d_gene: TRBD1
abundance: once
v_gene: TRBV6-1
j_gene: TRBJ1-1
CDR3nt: TGTGCCAGCAGTGTGCAGGGGGTGGGCACTGAAGCTTTCTTT
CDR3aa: CASSVQGVGTEAFF

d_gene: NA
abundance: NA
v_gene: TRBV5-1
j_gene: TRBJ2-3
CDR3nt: TGCGCCAGCAGCCCCCCCCTGGATACGCAGTATTTT
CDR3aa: CASSPPLDTQYF

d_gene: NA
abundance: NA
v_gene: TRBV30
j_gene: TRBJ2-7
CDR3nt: TGTGCCTGGGCTGGCACCTACGAGCAGTACTTC
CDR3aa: CAWAGTYEQYF

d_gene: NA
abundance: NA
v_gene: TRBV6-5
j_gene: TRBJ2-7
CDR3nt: TGTGCCAGCAGTTACCAGCAGGGGTACGAGCAGTACTTC
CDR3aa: CASSYQQGYEQYF

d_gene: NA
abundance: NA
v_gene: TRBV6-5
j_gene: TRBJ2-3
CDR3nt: TGTGCCAGCAGTTACTCACCCCGGGGAGCCGATACGCAGTATTTT
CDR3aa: CASSYSPRGADTQYF

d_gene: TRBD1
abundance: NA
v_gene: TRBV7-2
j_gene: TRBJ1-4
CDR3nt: TGTGCCAGCAGCTCCCGACAGGGTGGCGAAAAACTGTTTTTT
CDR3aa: CASSSRQGGEKLFF

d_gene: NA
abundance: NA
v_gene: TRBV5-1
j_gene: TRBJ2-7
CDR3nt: TGCGCCAGCAGCTTTTCCGGCGGTTGGGAGCAGTACTTC
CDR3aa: CASSFSGGWEQYF

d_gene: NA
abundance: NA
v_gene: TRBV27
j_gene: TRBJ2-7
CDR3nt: TGTGCCAGCAGTTTGGAGGGCTCCTACGAGCAGTACTTC
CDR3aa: CASSLEGSYEQYF

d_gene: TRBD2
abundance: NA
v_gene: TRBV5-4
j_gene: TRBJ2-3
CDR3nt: TGTGCCAGCAGCATTAGACTAGCGGGGGTCACAGATACGCAGTATTTT
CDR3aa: CASSIRLAGVTDTQYF

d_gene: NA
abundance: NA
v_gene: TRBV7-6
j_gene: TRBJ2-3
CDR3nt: TGTGCCAGCACCCTTTTGTTGGGCTTCTCAGATACGCAGTATTTT
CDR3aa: CASTLLLGFSDTQYF

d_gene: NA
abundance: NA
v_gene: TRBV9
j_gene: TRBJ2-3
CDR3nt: TGTGCCAGTCAAAAGGGGGATACGCAGTATTTT
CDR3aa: CASQKGDTQYF

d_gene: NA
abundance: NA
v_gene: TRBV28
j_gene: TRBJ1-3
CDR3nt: TGTGCCAGCAGTTTACCCCCGGACTCCCGCTCTGGAAACACCATATATTTT
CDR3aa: CASSLPPDSRSGNTIYF

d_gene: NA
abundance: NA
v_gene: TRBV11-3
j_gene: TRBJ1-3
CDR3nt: TGTGCCAGCAGCTTAGTGCTGTCAGTAAACACCATATATTTT
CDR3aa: CASSLVLSVNTIYF

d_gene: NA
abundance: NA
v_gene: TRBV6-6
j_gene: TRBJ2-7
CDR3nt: TGTGCCAGCTCGAAGGGGTCAGGGGCCTACGAGCAGTACTTC
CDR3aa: CASSKGSGAYEQYF

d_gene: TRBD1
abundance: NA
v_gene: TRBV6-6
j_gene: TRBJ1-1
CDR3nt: TGTGCCAGCATTCCGGGACAGGGGGCTTTGAACACTGAAGCTTTCTTT
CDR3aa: CASIPGQGALNTEAFF

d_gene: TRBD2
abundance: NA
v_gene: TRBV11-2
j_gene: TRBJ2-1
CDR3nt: TGTGCCAGCAGACGGGGCGGGGGACGAAATGAGCAGTTCTTC
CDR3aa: CASRRGGGRNEQFF

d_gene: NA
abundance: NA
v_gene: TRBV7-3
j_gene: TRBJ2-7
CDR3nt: TGTGCCAGCAGCTTAACATCGGGGTTTGGCGAGCAGTACTTC
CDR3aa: CASSLTSGFGEQYF

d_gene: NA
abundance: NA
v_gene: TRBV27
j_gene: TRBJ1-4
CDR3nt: TGTGCCAGCAGCCACAGGGATGAAAAACTGTTTTTT
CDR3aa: CASSHRDEKLFF

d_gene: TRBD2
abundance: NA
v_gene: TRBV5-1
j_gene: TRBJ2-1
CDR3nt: TGCGCCACCCCTAAGCCCACTAGCGGGAGTCATGAGCAGTTCTTC
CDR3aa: CATPKPTSGSHEQFF

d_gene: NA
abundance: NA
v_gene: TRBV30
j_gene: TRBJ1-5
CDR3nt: TGTGCCTGGAGCGAGGGACACCCAATCAATCAGCCCCAGCATTTT
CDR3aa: CAWSEGHPINQPQHF

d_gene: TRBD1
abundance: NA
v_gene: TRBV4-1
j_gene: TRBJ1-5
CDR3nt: TGCGCCAGCAGCCCCACAGGACAGGGGCGCGGTCAGCCCCAGCATTTT
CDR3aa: CASSPTGQGRGQPQHF

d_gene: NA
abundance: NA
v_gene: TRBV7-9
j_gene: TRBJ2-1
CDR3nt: TGTGCCAGCAGCTTTATCTACAATGAGCAGTTCTTC
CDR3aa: CASSFIYNEQFF

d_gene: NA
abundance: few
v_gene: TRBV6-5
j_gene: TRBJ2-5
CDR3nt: TGTGCCAGCAGTTACTCGAGCCTCCAAGAGACCCAGTACTTC
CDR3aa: CASSYSSLQETQYF

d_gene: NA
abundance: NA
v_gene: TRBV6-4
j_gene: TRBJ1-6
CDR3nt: TGTGCCAGCAGAGCGGGGGGCGCAGGTTCACCCCTCCACTTT
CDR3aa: CASRAGGAGSPLHF

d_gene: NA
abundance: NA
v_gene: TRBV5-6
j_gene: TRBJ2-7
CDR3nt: TGTGCCAGCAGCTTGGGGGGGCCCGAGCAGTACTTC
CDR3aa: CASSLGGPEQYF

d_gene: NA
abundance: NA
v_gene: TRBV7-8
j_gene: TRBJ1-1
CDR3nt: TGTGCCACTTTCTCATTTGAGGGCACTGAAGCTTTCTTT
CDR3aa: CATFSFEGTEAFF

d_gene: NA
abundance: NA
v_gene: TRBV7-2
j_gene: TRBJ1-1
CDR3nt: TGTGCCACTTTCTCATTTGAGGGCACTGAAGCTTTCTTT
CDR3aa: CATFSFEGTEAFF

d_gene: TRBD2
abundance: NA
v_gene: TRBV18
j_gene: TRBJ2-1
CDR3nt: TGTGCCAGCTCACCACCGAGGACTAGCGGGAGGGCCGGGAATGAGCAGTTCTTC
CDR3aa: CASSPPRTSGRAGNEQFF

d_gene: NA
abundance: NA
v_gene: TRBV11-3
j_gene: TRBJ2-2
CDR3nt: TGTGCCAGCAGCTTAGCCGGGGCGAACACCGGGGAGCTGTTTTTT
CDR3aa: CASSLAGANTGELFF

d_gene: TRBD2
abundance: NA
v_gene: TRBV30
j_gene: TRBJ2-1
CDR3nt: TGTGCCTGGAGTGTGACTAGCGGCGACAATGAGCAGTTCTTC
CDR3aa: CAWSVTSGDNEQFF

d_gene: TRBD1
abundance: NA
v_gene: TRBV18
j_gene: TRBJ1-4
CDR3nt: TGTGCCAGCTCACGGGACAGGGTAAAGGAAAAACTGTTTTTT
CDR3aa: CASSRDRVKEKLFF

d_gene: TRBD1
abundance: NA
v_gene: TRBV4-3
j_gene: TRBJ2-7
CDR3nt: TGCGCCAGCAGCCAGTTGGGACAGGGCCCCTACGAGCAGTACTTC
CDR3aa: CASSQLGQGPYEQYF

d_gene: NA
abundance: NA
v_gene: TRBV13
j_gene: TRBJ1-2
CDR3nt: TGTGCCAGCAGCTTAGGCGTAGGGGAAAGTGGCTACACCTTC
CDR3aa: CASSLGVGESGYTF